The rows below give T cell receptor beta chains drawn from one sample of a study of blood T cells in healthy people across ages. MiXCR was run by TCRdb on the 5' RACE reads, yielding one entry per CDR3 protein. The sample has hundreds of thousands of distinct CDR3 sequences, about 21% seen once. The sequencing sample was made of blood. Receptors originate from a man between 65 and 80 years old in good health. Each CDR3 is given with its conserved first and last residue. The D gene is left open where the match is weak. Expanded clones are given a class, and other clones once, few, many or no size at all.

len: 18
abundance: few
d_gene: -
j_gene: TRBJ2-7
v_gene: TRBV7-2
CDR3aa: CASSSFPPSGGPRYEQYF
CDR3nt: TGTGCCAGCAGCTCATTTCCCCCCTCTGGAGGGCCAAGGTACGAGCAGTACTTC

len: 17
abundance: few
d_gene: TRBD2
j_gene: TRBJ2-3
v_gene: TRBV10-2
CDR3aa: CASRVTSGGSGADTQYF
CDR3nt: TGCGCCAGCAGGGTTACTAGCGGGGGGTCTGGAGCAGATACGCAGTATTTT

len: 15
abundance: many
d_gene: -
j_gene: TRBJ2-7
v_gene: TRBV4-1
CDR3aa: CASSQTWDGAYEQYF
CDR3nt: TGCGCCAGCAGCCAGACCTGGGACGGTGCCTACGAGCAGTACTTC

len: 16
abundance: many
d_gene: -
j_gene: TRBJ1-4
v_gene: TRBV6-6
CDR3aa: CASSYGTPATNEKLFF
CDR3nt: TGTGCCAGCAGTTACGGGACACCCGCAACTAATGAAAAACTGTTTTTT

len: 15
abundance: -
d_gene: TRBD1
j_gene: TRBJ2-1
v_gene: TRBV6-2/TRBV6-3
CDR3aa: CASIKQGASYNEQFF
CDR3nt: TGTGCCAGCATCAAACAGGGGGCCTCCTACAATGAGCAGTTCTTC

len: 16
abundance: -
d_gene: -
j_gene: TRBJ1-1
v_gene: TRBV7-9
CDR3aa: CASSSIPRDPNTEAFF
CDR3nt: TGTGCCAGCAGCTCAATCCCCAGGGACCCGAACACTGAAGCTTTCTTT

len: 14
abundance: many
d_gene: TRBD2
j_gene: TRBJ2-3
v_gene: TRBV10-3
CDR3aa: CAISGLASTDTQYF
CDR3nt: TGTGCCATCAGTGGACTAGCTAGCACAGATACGCAGTATTTT

len: 15
abundance: -
d_gene: TRBD1
j_gene: TRBJ2-5
v_gene: TRBV29-1
CDR3aa: CSVASGQVVEETQYF
CDR3nt: TGCAGCGTTGCGTCCGGACAGGTAGTGGAAGAGACCCAGTACTTC

len: 16
abundance: once
d_gene: -
j_gene: TRBJ2-1
v_gene: TRBV10-3
CDR3aa: CAISESGQRLTGEQFF
CDR3nt: TGTGCCATCAGTGAGTCAGGACAGCGCCTGACGGGGGAGCAGTTCTTC

len: 14
abundance: -
d_gene: -
j_gene: TRBJ1-5
v_gene: TRBV6-2/TRBV6-3
CDR3aa: CASSSWRSNQPQHF
CDR3nt: TGTGCCAGCAGTTCGTGGAGGAGCAATCAGCCCCAGCATTTT

len: 14
abundance: few
d_gene: -
j_gene: TRBJ1-2
v_gene: TRBV19
CDR3aa: CASSMSEGRYGYTF
CDR3nt: TGTGCCAGTAGTATGTCGGAGGGAAGGTATGGCTACACCTTC

len: 11
abundance: many
d_gene: TRBD1
j_gene: TRBJ2-4
v_gene: TRBV25-1
CDR3aa: CASSEGQEMYF
CDR3nt: TGTGCCAGCAGTGAGGGACAGGAAATGTACTTC

len: 13
abundance: -
d_gene: -
j_gene: TRBJ2-7
v_gene: TRBV7-2
CDR3aa: CASSLLDRVEQYF
CDR3nt: TGTGCCAGCAGCCTACTCGATAGGGTCGAGCAGTACTTC

len: 17
abundance: -
d_gene: TRBD2
j_gene: TRBJ2-5
v_gene: TRBV4-1
CDR3aa: CASSQDSIAGVQETQYF
CDR3nt: TGCGCCAGCAGCCAAGATTCGATAGCGGGAGTTCAAGAGACCCAGTACTTC

len: 16
abundance: -
d_gene: TRBD2
j_gene: TRBJ2-1
v_gene: TRBV3-1
CDR3aa: CASREVGTSGRNEQFF
CDR3nt: TGTGCCAGCAGGGAAGTCGGGACTAGCGGGAGGAATGAGCAGTTCTTC